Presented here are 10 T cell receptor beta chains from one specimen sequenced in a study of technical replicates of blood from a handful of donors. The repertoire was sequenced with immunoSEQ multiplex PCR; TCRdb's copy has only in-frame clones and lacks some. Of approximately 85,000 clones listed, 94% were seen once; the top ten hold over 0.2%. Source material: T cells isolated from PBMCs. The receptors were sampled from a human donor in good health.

This CDR3 is CASSDRAVGYTF. The CDR3 nucleotides are TGTGCCAGCAGTGACAGGGCTGTTGGCTACACCTTC. This chain links TRBV28 with TRBJ1-2, with TRBD1 matching 7 bases. This CDR3 region has 12 residues. Germline loops: CDR1 MDHEN, CDR2 SYDVKM. With 5 bases clipped from V and 7 bases from J, the junction kept 4 bases outside the gene matches.

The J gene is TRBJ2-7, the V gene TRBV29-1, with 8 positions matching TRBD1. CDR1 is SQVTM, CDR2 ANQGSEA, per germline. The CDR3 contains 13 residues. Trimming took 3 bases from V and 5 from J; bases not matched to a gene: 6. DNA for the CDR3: TGCAGCGTTGACAGGGGGCAAGCGAACGAGCAGTACTTC. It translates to CSVDRGQANEQYF.

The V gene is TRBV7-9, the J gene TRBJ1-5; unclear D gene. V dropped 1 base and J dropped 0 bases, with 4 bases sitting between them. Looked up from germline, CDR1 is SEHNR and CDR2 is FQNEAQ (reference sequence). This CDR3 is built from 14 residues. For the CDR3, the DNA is TGTGCCAGCAGCTTAGTTAGTAGCAATCAGCCCCAGCATTTT. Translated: CASSLVSSNQPQHF. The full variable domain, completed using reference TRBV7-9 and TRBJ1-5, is DTGVSQNPRHKITKRGQNVTFRCDPISEHNRLYWYRQTLGQGPEFLTYFQNEAQLEKSRLLSDRFSAERPKGSFSTLEIQRTEQGDSAMYLCASSLVSSNQPQHFGDGTRLSIL.

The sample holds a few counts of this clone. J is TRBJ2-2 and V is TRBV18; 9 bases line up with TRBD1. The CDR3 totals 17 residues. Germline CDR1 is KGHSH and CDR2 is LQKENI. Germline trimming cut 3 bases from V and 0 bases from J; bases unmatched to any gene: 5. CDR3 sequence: CASSPYGTGSNTGELFF. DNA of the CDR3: TGTGCCAGCTCACCGTATGGGACAGGGTCGAACACCGGGGAGCTGTTTTTT.

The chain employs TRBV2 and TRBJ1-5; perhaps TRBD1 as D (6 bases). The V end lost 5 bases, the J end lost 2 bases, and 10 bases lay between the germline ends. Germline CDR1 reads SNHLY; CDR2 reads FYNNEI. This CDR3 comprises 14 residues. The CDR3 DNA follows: TGTGCCAGCAGTCCACAGGGACGCAATCAGCCCCAGCATTTT. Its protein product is CASSPQGRNQPQHF.

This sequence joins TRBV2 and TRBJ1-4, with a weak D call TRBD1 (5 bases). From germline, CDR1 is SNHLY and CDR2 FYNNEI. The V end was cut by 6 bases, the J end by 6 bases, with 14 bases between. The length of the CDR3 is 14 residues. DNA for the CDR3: TGTGCCAGCAGCGAGACCTGGGGCCATGAAAAACTGTTTTTT. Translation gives CASSETWGHEKLFF.

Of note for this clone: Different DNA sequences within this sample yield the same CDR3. The CDR3 loop reads CASSPAGGSSYEQYF. The CDR3 coding sequence is TGCGCCAGCAGCCCGGCGGGGGGTAGCTCCTACGAGCAGTACTTC. The chain carries TRBV4-1 and TRBJ2-7; TRBD2 aligns across 8 bases. There are 15 residues in the CDR3. V shed 4 bases, J shed 0 bases, and the junction held 5 bases outside the gene matches. Germline V gene sequence: CDR1 MGHRA, CDR2 YSYEKL.

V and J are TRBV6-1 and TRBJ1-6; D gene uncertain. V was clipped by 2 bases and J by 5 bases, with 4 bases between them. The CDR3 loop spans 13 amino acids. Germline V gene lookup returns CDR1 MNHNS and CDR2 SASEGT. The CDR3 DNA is TGTGCCAGCAGTGAACAGGATAATTCACCCCTCCACTTT. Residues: CASSEQDNSPLHF.

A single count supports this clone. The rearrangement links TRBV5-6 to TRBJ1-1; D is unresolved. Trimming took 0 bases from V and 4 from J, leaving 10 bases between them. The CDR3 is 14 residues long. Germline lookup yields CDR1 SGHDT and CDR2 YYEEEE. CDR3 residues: CASSLAYPPTEAFF. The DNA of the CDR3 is TGTGCCAGCAGCTTGGCCTACCCGCCCACTGAAGCTTTCTTT.

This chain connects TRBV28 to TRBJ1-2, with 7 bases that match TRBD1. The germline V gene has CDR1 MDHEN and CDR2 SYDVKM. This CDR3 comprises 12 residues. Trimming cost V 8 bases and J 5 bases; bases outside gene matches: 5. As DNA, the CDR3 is TGTGCCAGCCTCGGACAGGAATATGGCTACACCTTC. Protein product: CASLGQEYGYTF.